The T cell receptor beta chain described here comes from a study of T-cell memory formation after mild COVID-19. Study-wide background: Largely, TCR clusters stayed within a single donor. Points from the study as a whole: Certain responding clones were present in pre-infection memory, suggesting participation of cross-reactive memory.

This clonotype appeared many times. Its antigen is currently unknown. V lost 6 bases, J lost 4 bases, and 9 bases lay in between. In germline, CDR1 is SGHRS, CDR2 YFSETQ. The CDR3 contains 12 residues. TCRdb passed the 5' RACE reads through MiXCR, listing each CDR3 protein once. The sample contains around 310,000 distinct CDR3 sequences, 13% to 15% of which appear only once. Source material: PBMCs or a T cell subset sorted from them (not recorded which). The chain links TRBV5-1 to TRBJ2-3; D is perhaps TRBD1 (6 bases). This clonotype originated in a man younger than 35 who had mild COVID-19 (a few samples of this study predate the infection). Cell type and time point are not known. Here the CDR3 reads CASKQGSDTQYF. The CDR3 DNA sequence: TGCGCCAGCAAGCAGGGGTCAGATACGCAGTATTTT.